A single sample gave rise to the 10 T cell receptor beta chains below, sequenced in a study of shared clonotypes between healthy human individuals. Method: immunoSEQ multiplex PCR; TCRdb's copy keeps in-frame clones and lacks some. The repertoire holds a few million clones, with approximately 95% as singletons. Sequenced material: naive CD4+ T cells from PBMCs. Stated subset: CD45RA+ positively selected. These receptors all come from a young man in good health. Some clones in this sample may be carry-over from other donors' samples.

The chain links TRBV5-4 to TRBJ1-2; a possible D gene is TRBD1 (6 bases). CDR1 SGHNT and CDR2 YYREEE come from the germline V gene (reference sequence). CDR3 length: 15 residues. The V end lost 4 bases, the J end lost 3 bases, and 16 bases lay between the germline ends. The CDR3: CASSVWAGEYYGYTF. The CDR3 DNA reads TGTGCCAGCAGCGTCTGGGCAGGGGAATACTATGGCTACACCTTC.

This clone was picked up one time. The chain employs TRBV6-6 and TRBJ2-1, with TRBD2 matching over 13 bases. CDR3 size: 15 residues. V was pared by 6 bases and J by 6 bases, with 5 bases of the junction left unmatched. CDR1 is MNHNY, CDR2 SVGAGI, per germline (reference sequence). CDR3 DNA sequence: TGTGCCAGCAGAGGCCGGACTAGCGGGGGCAATGAGCAGTTCTTC. This sequence encodes CASRGRTSGGNEQFF.

The CDR3 here is CASSSQAGVREKLFF. The CDR3 DNA reads as TGTGCCAGCAGTTCCCAGGCAGGGGTGCGTGAAAAACTGTTTTTT. The chain joins TRBV7-2 to TRBJ1-4, with D possibly matching TRBD1 (6 bases). This CDR3 spans 15 amino acids. CDR1 is SGHTA, CDR2 FQGNSA, per germline. V dropped 6 bases and J dropped 7 bases, with 18 bases sitting between them.

The chain employs TRBV5-1 and TRBJ2-7; 14 bases map to TRBD2. CDR3 length equals 17 residues. Germline V gene sequence: CDR1 SGHRS, CDR2 YFSETQ. J was trimmed by 2 bases and V by 2 bases; bases with no gene match: 6. Here the CDR3 reads CASSFGGLAGGTYEQYF. The CDR3 DNA is TGCGCCAGCAGCTTCGGCGGACTAGCGGGAGGCACCTACGAGCAGTACTTC.

The chain combines TRBV6-6 with TRBJ2-1; no clear D gene. The V gene's germline CDR1 is MNHNY and CDR2 SVGAGI (reference sequence). The CDR3 is made up of 14 amino acids. Between the trimmed V and J ends, which lost 3 bases and 4 bases, there was a span of 10 bases. In nucleotides, the CDR3 is TGTGCCAGCAGTTATTCCGGGCAATACAATGAGCAGTTCTTC. Translation: CASSYSGQYNEQFF.

This sequence joins TRBV6-1 and TRBJ2-7; D is perhaps TRBD1 (5 bases). Germline V gene lookup returns CDR1 MNHNS and CDR2 SASEGT. With 4 bases removed from V and 0 bases from J, the gap between germline ends came to 13 bases. The CDR3 is 15 residues long. As DNA, the CDR3 is TGTGCCAGCAGTGTTTCAGGGTATCCCTCCTACGAGCAGTACTTC. It specifies CASSVSGYPSYEQYF.

This clone was seen just once. The rearrangement links TRBV29-1 to TRBJ2-7, with D maybe TRBD2 (6 bases). The V and J ends lost 6 bases and 2 bases respectively, with 11 bases between them. Per the germline V gene, CDR1 is SQVTM and CDR2 is ANQGSEA. This CDR3 has 12 residues. CDR3 bases: TGCAGCGTCGGGACTCCTCCCTACGAGCAGTACTTC. Encoded protein: CSVGTPPYEQYF.

This rearrangement joins TRBV19 to TRBJ2-5; D unclear. Between the trimmed V and J ends, which lost 4 bases and 4 bases, there was a span of 16 bases. The CDR3 loop spans 15 amino acids. The germline V gene encodes CDR1 LNHDA and CDR2 SQIVND (reference sequence). The CDR3 region has the DNA TGTGCCAGTAGTACCTTTAGAGACCCCACAGAGACCCAGTACTTC. Translation gives CASSTFRDPTETQYF.

J is TRBJ2-1 and V is TRBV29-1, with TRBD2 matching over 10 bases. CDR1 and CDR2 (germline): SQVTM, ANQGSEA. CDR3 length equals 16 residues. V was pared by 3 bases and J by 2 bases, with 7 bases of the junction left unmatched. The CDR3 nucleotides read TGCAGCGTTGACGGAAAAGCGGGAGGGCCCTACAATGAGCAGTTCTTC. Its translation: CSVDGKAGGPYNEQFF.

In DNA, the CDR3 is TGTGCCGCGGACCGGAACACTGAAGCTTTCTTT. This sequence encodes CAADRNTEAFF. This rearrangement joins TRBV30 to TRBJ1-1; no firm D call. From germline, CDR1 is GTSNPN and CDR2 SVGIG (reference sequence). This CDR3 contains 11 residues. V lost 8 bases and J 1 base, leaving 8 bases between the germline ends. The full variable domain, rest sourced from reference TRBV30 and TRBJ1-1, is SQTIHQWPATLVQPVGSPLSLECTVEGTSNPNLYWYRQAAGRGLQLLFYSVGIGQISSEVPQNLSASRPQDRQFILSSKKLLLSDSGFYLCAADRNTEAFFGQGTRLTVV.